The 14 T cell receptor beta chains listed next were all sequenced from one sample in a study of T-cell reconstitution after alpha-beta-depleted transplantation in children. Library preparation (for TCRbeta) was performed with unique molecular identifiers. One entry per CDR3 protein results from TCRdb running MiXCR on the PCR reads. The data show hundreds of thousands of distinct CDR3 sequences, about an eighth seen once. Sequencing was performed on PBMCs, taken before TCRalphabeta/CD19-depleted stem cell transplant. The receptors shown here come from a girl aged 2 to 9 with congenital amegakaryocytic thrombocytopenia, due to receive a stem cell transplant.

This clonotype was seen many times. The V gene is TRBV5-6, the J gene TRBJ2-1; tentatively, D is TRBD1 or TRBD2 (7 bases each). The CDR3 spans 14 residues. Germline V lookup: CDR1 SGHDT, CDR2 YYEEEE. V shed 6 bases and J shed 5 bases, with 15 bases lying between them. The chain's CDR3 is CASNQGGWHNEQFF. Written as DNA, the CDR3 is TGTGCCAGCAACCAGGGGGGGTGGCACAATGAGCAGTTCTTC.

This clonotype has only a few counts. The genes are TRBV5-1 and TRBJ1-1; D is unresolved. V was cut by 4 bases and J by 2 bases, with 15 bases left in between. The CDR3 runs 15 residues. Per germline, CDR1 SGHRS and CDR2 YFSETQ. The CDR3 sequence is CASSHLVRQNTEAFF. The DNA of the CDR3 is TGCGCCAGCAGCCACTTGGTACGGCAAAACACTGAAGCTTTCTTT.

There are many counts of this clonotype. V gene TRBV20-1 combines with J gene TRBJ2-3, with no clear D. The CDR3 contains 12 residues. Germline CDR1 is DFQATT and CDR2 is SNEGSKA (reference sequence). Trimming stripped 3 bases from V and 1 base from J, with 5 bases between. Here the CDR3 reads CSASRGTDTQYF. CDR3 nucleotide sequence: TGCAGTGCTAGTCGTGGCACAGATACGCAGTATTTT.

This clonotype was observed a handful of times. V and J are TRBV6-2 or TRBV6-3 and TRBJ2-7; 7 bases align to TRBD1. CDR3 length: 14 residues. Germline V gene lookup returns CDR1 MNHEY and CDR2 SVGEGT. V lost 6 bases and J lost 0; bases outside the gene matches: 5. DNA of the CDR3: TGTGCCAGCAGGACCGGACAGGACTCCTACGAGCAGTACTTC. The encoded protein is CASRTGQDSYEQYF.

A few counts support this clonotype. This rearrangement joins TRBV6-1 to TRBJ1-6; D not resolved. V lost 5 bases, J lost 9 bases, and 11 bases lay in between. The CDR3 contains 13 residues. Germline CDR1 and CDR2: MNHNS and SASEGT. The CDR3 nucleotides are TGTGCCAGCAGTAGGAGCAGCCTTTCACCCCTCCACTTT. Protein product: CASSRSSLSPLHF.

This clonotype was observed many times. The J gene is TRBJ2-3, the V gene TRBV10-3; D might be TRBD2 (6 bases). CDR3 size: 16 residues. V lost 6 bases and J lost 0, with 16 bases in between. Germline V lookup: CDR1 ENHRY, CDR2 SYGVKD. The CDR3 region has the DNA TGTGCCATCAGCAACCCGGGAGCCCCTAGCACAGATACGCAGTATTTT. This gives the protein CAISNPGAPSTDTQYF.

This clonotype was seen ten or more times. The chain is built from TRBV5-1 and TRBJ2-1, with D possibly matching TRBD2 (7 bases). The V end was cut by 6 bases, the J end by 7 bases, with 32 bases between. The CDR3 consists of 19 residues. The germline V gene encodes CDR1 SGHRS and CDR2 YFSETQ. The DNA of the CDR3 is TGCGCCAGCAACGAACAGGGTTCTCAAAGCGCGGGAGCAAGAAATGAGCAGTTCTTC. This sequence encodes CASNEQGSQSAGARNEQFF. Drawing the rest from reference TRBV5-1 and TRBJ2-1, the complete variable domain is KAGVTQTPRYLIKTRGQQVTLSCSPISGHRSVSWYQQTPGQGLQFLFEYFSETQRNKGNFPGRFSGRQFSNSRSEMNVSTLELGDSALYLCASNEQGSQSAGARNEQFFGPGTRLTVL.

Many counts were recorded for this clonotype. The chain is built from TRBV20-1 and TRBJ2-7, with no clear D. This CDR3 has 11 amino acids. Germline values: CDR1 DFQATT, CDR2 SNEGSKA (reference sequence). V was pared by 7 bases and J by 5 bases, with 12 bases between. The CDR3 region is CSVGSDNEQYF. The CDR3 DNA reads TGCAGTGTAGGGTCAGATAACGAGCAGTACTTC.

This clonotype appeared many times. V and J are TRBV20-1 and TRBJ2-1; TRBD2 agrees at 9 bases. The CDR3 totals 13 residues. Germline V lookup: CDR1 DFQATT, CDR2 SNEGSKA (reference sequence). V was pared by 2 bases and J by 8 bases, with 4 bases of the junction left unmatched. CDR3 nucleotide sequence: TGCAGTGCTAGACTAGCGGGAAGGCATGAGCAGTTCTTC. The encoded protein is CSARLAGRHEQFF.

This clonotype has a handful of counts. This chain connects TRBV20-1 to TRBJ1-4, with D hard to call. Per the germline V gene, CDR1 is DFQATT and CDR2 is SNEGSKA (reference sequence). The CDR3 has 14 residues. V was pared by 6 bases and J by 4 bases, with 15 bases between. The CDR3 protein is CSAPRSGINEKLFF. In nucleotides, the CDR3 is TGCAGTGCCCCAAGGTCGGGTATTAATGAAAAACTGTTTTTT.

This clonotype was counted ten times or more. Mismatch with germline at one junction end may stem from a read error. The rearrangement links TRBV2 to TRBJ2-2; possibly TRBD2 for D (6 bases). The CDR3 has 13 amino acids. Germline-derived CDR1 and CDR2 are SNHLY and FYNNEI. CDR3 nucleotide sequence: TGTGCCAGCAGGGCCATACTAGCCGGGGGGCTGTTTTTT. Translated, it gives CASRAILAGGLFF. Complete variable domain (other parts from reference TRBV2 and TRBJ2-2): EPEVTQTPSHQVTQMGQEVILRCVPISNHLYFYWYRQILGQKVEFLVSFYNNEISEKSEIFDDQFSVERPDGSNFTLKIRSTKLEDSAMYFCASRAILAGGLFFGEGSRLTVL.

This clonotype was seen only a few times. This chain links TRBV11-2 with TRBJ1-4; 8 nucleotides line up with TRBD1. Unmatched junction bases numbered 2, after V lost 0 bases and J lost 8 bases. The CDR3 loop spans 14 amino acids. Germline values: CDR1 SGHAT, CDR2 FQNNGV. The CDR3 spells CASSLDRGREKLFF. CDR3 coding DNA: TGTGCCAGCAGCTTAGACAGGGGGCGCGAAAAACTGTTTTTT. The complete variable domain, with remaining parts taken from reference TRBV11-2 and TRBJ1-4, reads EAGVAQSPRYKIIEKRQSVAFWCNPISGHATLYWYQQILGQGPKLLIQFQNNGVVDDSQLPKDRFSAERLKGVDSTLKIQPAKLEDSAVYLCASSLDRGREKLFFGSGTQLSVL.

This clonotype was observed a few times. V gene TRBV9 combines with J gene TRBJ2-1, with 10 bases aligning to TRBD2. Germline lookup yields CDR1 SGDLS and CDR2 YYNGEE. The V segment lost 4 bases and the J segment 5 bases; nucleotides outside the gene matches: 6. This CDR3 has 15 residues. This chain's CDR3 is CASSLIAGGHNEQFF. The DNA for the CDR3 is TGTGCCAGCAGCTTAATAGCGGGAGGCCACAATGAGCAGTTCTTC.

This clonotype was seen at least ten times. J is TRBJ2-7 and V is TRBV11-2; D possibly corresponds to TRBD1 (5 bases). The CDR3 consists of 14 residues. The germline V gene has CDR1 SGHAT and CDR2 FQNNGV. V lost 3 bases to trimming and J lost 2 bases, with 11 bases between them. The CDR3 DNA reads TGTGCCAGCAGCTTCAGACAGACGACCTACGAGCAGTACTTC. This encodes CASSFRQTTYEQYF.